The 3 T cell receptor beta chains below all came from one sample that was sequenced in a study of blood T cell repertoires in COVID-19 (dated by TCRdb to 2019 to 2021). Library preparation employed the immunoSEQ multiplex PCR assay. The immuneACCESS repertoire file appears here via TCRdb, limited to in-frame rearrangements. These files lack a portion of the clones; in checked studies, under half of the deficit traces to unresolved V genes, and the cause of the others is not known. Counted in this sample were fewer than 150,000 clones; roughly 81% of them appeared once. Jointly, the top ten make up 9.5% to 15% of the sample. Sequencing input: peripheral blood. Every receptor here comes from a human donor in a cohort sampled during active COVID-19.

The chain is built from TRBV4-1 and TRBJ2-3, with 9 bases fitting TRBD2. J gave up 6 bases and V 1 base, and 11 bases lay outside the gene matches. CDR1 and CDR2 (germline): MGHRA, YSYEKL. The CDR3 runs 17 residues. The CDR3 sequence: CASSQVSVLAGTDTQYF. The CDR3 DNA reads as TGCGCCAGCAGCCAAGTGTCGGTACTAGCGGGTACGGATACGCAGTATTTT.

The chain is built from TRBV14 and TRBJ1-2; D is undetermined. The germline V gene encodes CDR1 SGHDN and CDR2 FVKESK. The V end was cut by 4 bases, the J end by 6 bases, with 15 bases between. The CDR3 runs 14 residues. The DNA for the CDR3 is TGTGCCAGCAGCCCGTATGCGGGATCCGATGGCTACACCTTC. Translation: CASSPYAGSDGYTF.

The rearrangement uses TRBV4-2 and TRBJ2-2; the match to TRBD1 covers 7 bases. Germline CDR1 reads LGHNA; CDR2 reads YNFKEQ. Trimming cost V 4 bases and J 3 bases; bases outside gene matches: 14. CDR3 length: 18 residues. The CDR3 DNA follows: TGTGCCAGCAGCCCAGAAGGTACCAGGGGGTCCCACACCGGGGAGCTGTTTTTT. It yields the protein CASSPEGTRGSHTGELFF.